This TCR beta chain originates from a study of CD8+ T cells in alopecia areata. Study background: Each day, treated patients took oral tofacitinib twice, at 5 to 10 mg per dose.

The authors extracted RNA and reverse transcribed it into cDNA as the sequencing template. Some clones are missing from TCRdb's copy, which holds only in-frame ones; the method was immunoSEQ multiplex PCR. The sample contains about 180,000 clones, roughly 46% of which appear only once. Treatment noted: oral pan-JAK inhibitor, 5-10 mg twice daily. There are 15 residues in the CDR3. Deletions cut 0 bases from V and 5 bases from J, with 15 bases between. Per the germline V gene, CDR1 is SQVTM and CDR2 is ANQGSEA. Sequences were derived from CD8+ T cells sorted from blood, sampled around week 53, from a patient treated with tofacitinib. The chain couples TRBV29-1 to TRBJ2-3; a weak D match, TRBD1 (5 bases). The TCR was taken from a human donor with alopecia areata. The CDR3 bases are TGCAGCGTTGAAGATCCAGGACACCCTGAAGATACGCAGTATTTT. Amino acid sequence: CSVEDPGHPEDTQYF.